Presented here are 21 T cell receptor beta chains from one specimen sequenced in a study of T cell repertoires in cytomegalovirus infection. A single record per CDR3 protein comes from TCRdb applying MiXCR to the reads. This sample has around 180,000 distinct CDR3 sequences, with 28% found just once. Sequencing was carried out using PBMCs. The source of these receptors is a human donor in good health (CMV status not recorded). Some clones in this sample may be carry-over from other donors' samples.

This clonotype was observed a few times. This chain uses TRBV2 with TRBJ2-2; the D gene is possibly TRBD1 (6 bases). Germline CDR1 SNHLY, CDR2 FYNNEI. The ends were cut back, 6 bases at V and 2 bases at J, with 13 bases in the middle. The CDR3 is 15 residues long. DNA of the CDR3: TGTGCCAGCAGCGAGGGACACCTAAACACCGGGGAGCTGTTTTTT. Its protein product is CASSEGHLNTGELFF. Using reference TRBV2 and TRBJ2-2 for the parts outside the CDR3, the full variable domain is EPEVTQTPSHQVTQMGQEVILRCVPISNHLYFYWYRQILGQKVEFLVSFYNNEISEKSEIFDDQFSVERPDGSNFTLKIRSTKLEDSAMYFCASSEGHLNTGELFFGEGSRLTVL.

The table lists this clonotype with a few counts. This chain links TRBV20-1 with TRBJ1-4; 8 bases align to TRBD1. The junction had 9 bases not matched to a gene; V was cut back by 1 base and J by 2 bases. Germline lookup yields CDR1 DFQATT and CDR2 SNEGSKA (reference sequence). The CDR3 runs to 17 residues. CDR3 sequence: CSARGQDRVVTNEKLFF. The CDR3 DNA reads TGCAGTGCTAGAGGCCAGGACAGGGTAGTCACTAATGAAAAACTGTTTTTT.

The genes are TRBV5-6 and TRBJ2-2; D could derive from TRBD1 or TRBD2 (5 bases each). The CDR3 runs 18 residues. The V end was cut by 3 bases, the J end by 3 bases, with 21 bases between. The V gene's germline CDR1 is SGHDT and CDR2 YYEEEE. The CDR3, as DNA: TGTGCCAGCAGCTCAGACGGGACGGCCTACGGGGACACCGGGGAGCTGTTTTTT. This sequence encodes CASSSDGTAYGDTGELFF.

The CDR3 is CASSLTRASTGELFF. As DNA, the CDR3 is TGTGCCAGCAGCTTGACTCGGGCTTCCACCGGGGAGCTGTTTTTT. This chain joins TRBV5-6 and TRBJ2-2; the D is unclear. CDR1 is SGHDT, CDR2 YYEEEE, per germline. Trimming cost V 1 base and J 4 bases, with 11 bases left between them. This CDR3 has 15 amino acids.

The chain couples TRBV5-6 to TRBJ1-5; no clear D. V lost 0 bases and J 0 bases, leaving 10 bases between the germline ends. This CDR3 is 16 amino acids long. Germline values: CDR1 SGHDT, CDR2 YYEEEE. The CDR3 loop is CASSLEAGASNQPQHF. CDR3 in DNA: TGTGCCAGCAGCTTGGAGGCAGGAGCTAGCAATCAGCCCCAGCATTTT.

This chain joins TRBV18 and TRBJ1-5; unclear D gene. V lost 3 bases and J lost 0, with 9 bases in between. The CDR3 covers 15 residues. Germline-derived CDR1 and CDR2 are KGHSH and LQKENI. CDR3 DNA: TGTGCCAGCTCACCGGTCGGTCCTAGCAATCAGCCCCAGCATTTT. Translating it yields CASSPVGPSNQPQHF.

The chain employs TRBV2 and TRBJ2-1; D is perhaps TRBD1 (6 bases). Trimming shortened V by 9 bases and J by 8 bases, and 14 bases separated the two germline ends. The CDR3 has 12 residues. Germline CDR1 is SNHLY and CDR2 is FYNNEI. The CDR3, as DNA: TGTGCCAGTGACCGGGCAGGGGATGAGCAGTTCTTC. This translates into CASDRAGDEQFF.

The CDR3 coding sequence is TGTGCCACCAGCGTATCAGGGTTCTCTGGGGCCAACGTCCTGACTTTC. Protein sequence: CATSVSGFSGANVLTF. The chain links TRBV15 to TRBJ2-6; tentative D call: TRBD1 (5 bases). V lost 5 bases and J 0 bases, leaving 11 bases between the germline ends. The CDR3 spans 16 residues. Germline assignment: CDR1 LNHNV and CDR2 YYDKDF (reference sequence). The whole variable domain, remainder taken from reference TRBV15 and TRBJ2-6, is DAMVIQNPRYQVTQFGKPVTLSCSQTLNHNVMYWYQQKSSQAPKLLFHYYDKDFNNEADTPDNFQSRRPNTSFCFLDIRSPGLGDTAMYLCATSVSGFSGANVLTFGAGSRLTVL.

The DNA for the CDR3 is TGCAGCGTTGAAGAGAGGGGACAGGGTGGAAACATTCAGTACTTC. Translation: CSVEERGQGGNIQYF. This sequence joins TRBV29-1 and TRBJ2-4, with 9 bases aligning to TRBD1. The CDR3 totals 15 residues. Germline loops: CDR1 SQVTM, CDR2 ANQGSEA. The V segment lost 0 bases and the J segment 6 bases; nucleotides outside the gene matches: 6.

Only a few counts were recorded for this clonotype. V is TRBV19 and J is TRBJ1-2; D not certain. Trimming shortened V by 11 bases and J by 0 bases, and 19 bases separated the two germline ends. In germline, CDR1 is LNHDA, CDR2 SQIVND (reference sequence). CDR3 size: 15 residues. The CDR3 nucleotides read TGTGCCGTCAAACGGTCCTCGAATCCTAACTATGGCTACACCTTC. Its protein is CAVKRSSNPNYGYTF.

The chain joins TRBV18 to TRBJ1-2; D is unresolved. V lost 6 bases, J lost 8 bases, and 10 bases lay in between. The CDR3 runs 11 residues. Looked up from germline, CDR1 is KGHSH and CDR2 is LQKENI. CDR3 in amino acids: CASSSTGGYTF. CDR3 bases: TGTGCCAGCTCGTCCACCGGGGGCTACACCTTC.

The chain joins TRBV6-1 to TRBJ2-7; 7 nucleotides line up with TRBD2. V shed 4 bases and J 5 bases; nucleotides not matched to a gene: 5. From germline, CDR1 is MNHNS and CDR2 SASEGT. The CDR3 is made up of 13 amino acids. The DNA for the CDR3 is TGTGCCAGCAGTGTGGGACGGGAGGACGAGCAGTACTTC. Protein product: CASSVGREDEQYF.

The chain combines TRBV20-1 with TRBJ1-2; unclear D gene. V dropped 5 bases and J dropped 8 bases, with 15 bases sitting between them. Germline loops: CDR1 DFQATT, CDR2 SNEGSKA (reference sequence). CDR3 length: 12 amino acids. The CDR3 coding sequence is TGCAGTGCTGGCAGCCGTCGTGGAGGCTACACCTTC. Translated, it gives CSAGSRRGGYTF.

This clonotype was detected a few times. The CDR3 here is CASSPNQGSNEKLFF. CDR3 sequence (DNA): TGCGCCAGCAGTCCTAATCAAGGATCTAATGAAAAACTGTTTTTT. This chain uses TRBV4-1 with TRBJ1-4; D not certain. Trimming stripped 6 bases from V and 3 bases from J, with 14 bases between. From germline, CDR1 is MGHRA and CDR2 YSYEKL. This CDR3 comprises 15 residues.

CDR3 sequence (DNA): TGTGCCAGCAGTGAAGTGAGAATAACCCTCCACTTT. Residues: CASSEVRITLHF. The rearrangement joins TRBV6-1 to TRBJ1-6, with D uncertain. The CDR3 sequence is 12 residues long. In germline, CDR1 is MNHNS, CDR2 SASEGT. V lost 1 base, J lost 14 bases, and 9 bases lay in between.

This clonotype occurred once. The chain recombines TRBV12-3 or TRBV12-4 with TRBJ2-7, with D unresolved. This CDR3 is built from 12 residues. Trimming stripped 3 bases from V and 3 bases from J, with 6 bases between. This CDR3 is CASSFNGYEQYF. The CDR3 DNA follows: TGTGCCAGCAGTTTTAATGGCTACGAGCAGTACTTC.

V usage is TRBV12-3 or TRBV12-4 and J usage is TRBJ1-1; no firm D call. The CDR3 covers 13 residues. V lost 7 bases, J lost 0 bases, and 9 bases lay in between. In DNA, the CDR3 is TGTGCCAGCACCCTGACTCTGAACACTGAAGCTTTCTTT. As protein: CASTLTLNTEAFF.

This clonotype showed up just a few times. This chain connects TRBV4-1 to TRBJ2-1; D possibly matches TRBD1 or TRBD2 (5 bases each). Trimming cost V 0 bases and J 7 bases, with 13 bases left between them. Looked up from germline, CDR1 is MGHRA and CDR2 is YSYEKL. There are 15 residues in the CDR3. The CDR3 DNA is TGCGCCAGCAGCCAAGACTCGGGGCCCTTAAATGAGCAGTTCTTC. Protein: CASSQDSGPLNEQFF.

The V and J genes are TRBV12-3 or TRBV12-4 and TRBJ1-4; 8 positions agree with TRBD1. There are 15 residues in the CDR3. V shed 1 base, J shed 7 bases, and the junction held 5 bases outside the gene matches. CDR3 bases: TGTGCCAGCAGTTTAGGACAGGGGACAGGTGAAAAACTGTTTTTT. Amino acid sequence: CASSLGQGTGEKLFF.

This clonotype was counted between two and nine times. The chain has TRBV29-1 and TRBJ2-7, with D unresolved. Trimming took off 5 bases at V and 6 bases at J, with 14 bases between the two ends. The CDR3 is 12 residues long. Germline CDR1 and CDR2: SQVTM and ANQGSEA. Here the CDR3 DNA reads TGCAGCGTTCAAACCCTTAACGGCGAGCAGTACTTC. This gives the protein CSVQTLNGEQYF.

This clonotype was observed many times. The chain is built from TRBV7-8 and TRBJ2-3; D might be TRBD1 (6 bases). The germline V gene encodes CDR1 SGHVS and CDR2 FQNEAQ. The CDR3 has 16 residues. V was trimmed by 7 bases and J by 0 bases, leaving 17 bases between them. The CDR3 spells CASTNFRDTSTDTQYF. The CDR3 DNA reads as TGTGCCAGCACCAATTTCCGGGACACTAGCACAGATACGCAGTATTTT.